The 15 T cell receptor beta chains reported below all come from one sample, sequenced in a study of regulatory T cells in long-lasting Graves disease. In building TCR beta libraries, iRepertoire HTBI primers were used together with Arm-PCR of CDR3 regions. TCRdb re-analysed the multiplex PCR reads in MiXCR, keeping a single row per CDR3 protein. Altogether fewer than 600,000 distinct CDR3 sequences are present, around a fifth being singletons, with the ten largest covering around 14%. Time point defined: persistent/refractory GD, antithyroid drugs over 5 years with positive TRAb. From RNA extracted from PBMCs, the TCR library was made. The input for sequencing was peripheral blood mononuclear cells (PBMCs), taken when the disease was refractory, from a patient treated with antithyroid drugs. Receptors were obtained from a female donor with Graves disease.

The V and J genes are TRBV2 and TRBJ1-5; perhaps TRBD1 as D (6 bases). This CDR3 has 15 residues. Germline CDR1 and CDR2: SNHLY and FYNNEI. V was cut by 4 bases and J by 4 bases, with 14 bases left in between. The CDR3 DNA reads as TGTGCCAGCAGTGTGGCTTACAGGGTTAATCAGCCCCAGCATTTT. Translation gives CASSVAYRVNQPQHF.

The chain has TRBV5-1 and TRBJ2-4, with 7 nucleotides matching TRBD1. The CDR3 has 14 residues. With V trimmed by 4 bases and J by 5 bases, 6 bases remained unmatched. The germline V gene encodes CDR1 SGHRS and CDR2 YFSETQ. The CDR3 protein is CASSPTGAENIQYF. In DNA, the CDR3 is TGCGCCAGCAGCCCAACAGGGGCCGAAAACATTCAGTACTTC.

This clonotype was counted many times. This chain joins TRBV12-3 or TRBV12-4 and TRBJ2-5, with D possibly matching TRBD2 (6 bases). This CDR3 is 14 amino acids long. Trimming removed 3 bases at V and 4 bases at J, with 12 bases between. CDR3 bases: TGTGCCAGCAGTTTGGAGACTAGTGGAGAGACCCAGTACTTC. Translating gives CASSLETSGETQYF.

This clonotype turned up a few times. This chain joins TRBV14 and TRBJ2-2; D gene ambiguous. Looked up from germline, CDR1 is SGHDN and CDR2 is FVKESK. The CDR3 loop spans 15 amino acids. Between the trimmed V and J ends, which lost 1 base and 4 bases, there was a span of 10 bases. The CDR3: CASSQAPGPTGELFF. The DNA of the CDR3 is TGTGCCAGCAGCCAAGCCCCCGGCCCCACCGGGGAGCTGTTTTTT.

This clonotype was seen at least ten times. The rearrangement uses TRBV7-2 and TRBJ1-2; D is unresolved. Trimming shortened V by 1 base and J by 4 bases, and 13 bases separated the two germline ends. This CDR3 is built from 15 residues. Germline lookup yields CDR1 SGHTA and CDR2 FQGNSA. CDR3 in DNA: TGTGCCAGCAGCTTAGACGGATCTATCCTCTATGGCTACACCTTC. Its translation: CASSLDGSILYGYTF.

This clonotype was seen more than once but under ten times. The chain employs TRBV7-9 and TRBJ1-2, with 10 bases fitting TRBD1. The junction had 5 bases not matched to a gene; V was cut back by 3 bases and J by 1 base. Germline loops: CDR1 SEHNR, CDR2 FQNEAQ (reference sequence). This CDR3 region has 16 residues. The CDR3 loop reads CASSFTGTGVNYGYTF. CDR3 DNA: TGTGCCAGCAGCTTCACCGGGACAGGGGTTAACTATGGCTACACCTTC.

The genes are TRBV5-4 and TRBJ2-7; TRBD2 aligns across 12 bases. The germline V gene has CDR1 SGHNT and CDR2 YYREEE (reference sequence). The CDR3 totals 15 residues. Trimming took 3 bases from V and 7 from J; bases not matched to a gene: 8. The CDR3 loop reads CASSWRLAGVGEQYF. In DNA form, the CDR3 reads TGTGCCAGCAGCTGGCGACTAGCGGGAGTGGGTGAGCAGTACTTC.

This clonotype has only a few counts. This chain joins TRBV19 and TRBJ1-1; D remains ambiguous. Germline V gene sequence: CDR1 LNHDA, CDR2 SQIVND (reference sequence). This CDR3 has 14 residues. The V gene lost 3 bases and the J gene lost 1 base, with 9 bases spanning the gap. This CDR3 is CASSIYSSNTEAFF. Written as DNA, the CDR3 is TGTGCCAGTAGTATTTACAGCTCGAACACTGAAGCTTTCTTT.

DNA for the CDR3: TGTGCCAGCAGCCTCCCGGGGAGCGAGCAGTACTTC. As protein: CASSLPGSEQYF. The V call is TRBV11-3, the J call TRBJ2-7, with a tentative D call TRBD2 (5 bases). The CDR3 loop spans 12 amino acids. Deletions cut 5 bases from V and 6 bases from J, with 11 bases between. CDR1 is SGHNT and CDR2 is YENEEA in the germline V gene.

This clonotype was seen only a few times. CDR3 DNA: TGTGCCAGCTCACCACAAAAGCGGGTTCCCTACAATGAGCAGTTCTTC. Its protein is CASSPQKRVPYNEQFF. This sequence joins TRBV18 and TRBJ2-1; maybe TRBD2 (6 bases). The CDR3 covers 16 residues. The germline CDR1 and CDR2 sequences are KGHSH and LQKENI. V gave up 1 base and J gave up 2 bases, with 12 bases separating them.

This clonotype has just a few counts. The J gene is TRBJ2-7, the V gene TRBV14, with 11 bases identical to TRBD2. Germline CDR1 is SGHDN and CDR2 is FVKESK. With V trimmed by 4 bases and J by 2 bases, 4 bases remained unmatched. The length of the CDR3 is 15 residues. CDR3 sequence (DNA): TGTGCCAGCAGCCCCTTGACTAGCGGGGCCTACGAGCAGTACTTC. Its translation is CASSPLTSGAYEQYF.

This clonotype was seen only a few times. The chain has TRBV29-1 and TRBJ1-5; D not certain. The germline gives CDR1 SQVTM, CDR2 ANQGSEA. The V gene lost 1 base and the J gene lost 0 bases, with 4 bases spanning the gap. The CDR3 has 13 amino acids. CDR3 DNA: TGCAGCGTTGAAGGGGGTAGCAATCAGCCCCAGCATTTT. This codes for CSVEGGSNQPQHF. Looking up the rest from reference TRBV29-1 and TRBJ1-5 gives the full variable domain: SAVISQKPSRDICQRGTSLTIQCQVDSQVTMMFWYRQQPGQSLTLIATANQGSEATYESGFVIDKFPISRPNLTFSTLTVSNMSPEDSSIYLCSVEGGSNQPQHFGDGTRLSIL.

There are a few counts of this clonotype. The CDR3 sequence: CASSLWDSDTEAFF. The CDR3 nucleotides read TGCGCCAGCAGCTTATGGGACAGTGACACTGAAGCTTTCTTT. This rearrangement joins TRBV5-1 to TRBJ1-1, with TRBD1 matching 7 bases. With V trimmed by 2 bases and J by 3 bases, 4 bases remained unmatched. CDR1 and CDR2 from the germline V gene are SGHRS and YFSETQ. The CDR3 length is 14 residues.

As to this clonotype: It may be a read error: a sequence one base away is much more abundant. V is TRBV7-9 and J is TRBJ1-1, with D perhaps TRBD1 (6 bases). CDR1 is SEHNR, CDR2 FQNEAQ, per germline (reference sequence). The CDR3 is 14 amino acids. The DNA of the CDR3 is TGTGCCAGCAGCTTGCAGGGGCAGAACACTGAAGCTTCCTTT. Amino acid sequence: CASSLQGQNTEASF.

This clonotype showed up many times. J is TRBJ1-2 and V is TRBV27, with D perhaps matching TRBD1 (5 bases). V was trimmed by 4 bases and J by 8 bases, leaving 11 bases between them. The CDR3 loop spans 12 amino acids. The germline V gene encodes CDR1 MNHEY and CDR2 SMNVEV (reference sequence). DNA of the CDR3: TGTGCCAGCAGTTACCGGGGCGGGGGCTACACCTTC. Its translation is CASSYRGGGYTF.